This T cell receptor (beta chain) was obtained from a study of tumor-infiltrating lymphocytes in primary liver carcinoma. Total RNA and DNA came together from around 20-30 mg of bulk tissue without cell sorting. Using a constant-region primer together with ProtoScript II reverse transcriptase, TCR beta cDNA was made from around 500 ng of total RNA. ARM-PCR, slightly modified, supplied the TCR beta libraries through three nested multiplex PCR rounds. The first two PCR rounds, approximately 10 cycles each, used TRBV1-TRBV30 forward primers and a C-beta reverse primer. TCRdb analysed the multiplex PCR reads with MiXCR anew, one entry per CDR3 protein. The profile shows more than 95,000 distinct CDR3 sequences, roughly 85% of them singletons. The V end lost 10 bases, the J end lost 7 bases, and 22 bases lay between the germline ends. CDR3 length: 14 residues.

V usage is TRBV12-3 or TRBV12-4 and J usage is TRBJ2-5, with unresolved D. The specimen was liver tumor tissue from sampling region 3. Subset meaning: tumor region T3, left-lateral pole. The origin of this receptor is a man between 40 and 49 years old with primary liver carcinoma and hepatitis B virus infection. Written as DNA, the CDR3 is TGTGCCAACAGCTTGACCGACCGGGCCCGGACCCAGTACTTC. It encodes CANSLTDRARTQYF.